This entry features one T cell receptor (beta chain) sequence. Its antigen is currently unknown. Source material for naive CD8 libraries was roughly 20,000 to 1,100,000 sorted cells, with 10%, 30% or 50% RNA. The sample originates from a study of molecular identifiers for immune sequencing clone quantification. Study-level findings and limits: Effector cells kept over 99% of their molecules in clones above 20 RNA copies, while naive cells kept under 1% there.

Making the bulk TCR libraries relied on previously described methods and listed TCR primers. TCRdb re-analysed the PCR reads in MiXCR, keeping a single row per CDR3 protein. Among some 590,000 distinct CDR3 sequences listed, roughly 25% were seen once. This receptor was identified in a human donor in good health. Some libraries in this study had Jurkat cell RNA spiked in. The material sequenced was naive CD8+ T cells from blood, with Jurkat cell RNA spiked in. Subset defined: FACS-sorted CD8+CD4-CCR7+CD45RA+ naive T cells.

The DNA of the CDR3 is TGCAGTGCTAGAGGAACCGCAAGCTCCTACAATGAGCAGTTCTTC. The encoded protein is CSARGTASSYNEQFF. This sequence joins TRBV20-1 and TRBJ2-1; D not resolved. This CDR3 has 15 residues. Germline V gene data show CDR1 as DFQATT and CDR2 as SNEGSKA (reference sequence). The germline V and J ends were trimmed by 1 base and 0 bases, with 10 bases remaining between them.